The rows below give T cell receptor beta chains drawn from one sample of a study of control samples from healthy donors and cancer patients. The data were produced by immunoSEQ multiplex PCR, yet TCRdb's version contains in-frame clones alone and is incomplete. The table shows some 71,000 clones, with 70% to 90% occurring only once. The sequencing input was PBMCs. The receptors shown here come from a woman aged 45-65 years with head and neck cancer. Each CDR3 is given with its conserved first and last residue. Each record gives: V gene, D gene, clone size, J gene, CDR3 DNA, CDR3 protein. D genes are given only for firm matches. Some rows mark clone size as missing; the rest say once, few, many or name a class of expanded clone.

>TRBV6-5|TRBD1|medium-sized|TRBJ2-7
TGTGCCAGCAGCCCCTTAGGGACAGTCTCCTACGAGCAGTACTTC
CASSPLGTVSYEQYF
>TRBV5-1|TRBD2|-|TRBJ2-7
TGCGCCAGCAAGGCAAGGGGAGGGTCCTACGAGCAGTACTTC
CASKARGGSYEQYF
>TRBV5-1|TRBD2|-|TRBJ2-3
TGCGCCAGCAGCTTAGGTCTAGCGGCTCCATCTCAGACAGATACGCAGTATTTT
CASSLGLAAPSQTDTQYF
>TRBV19|TRBD1|once|TRBJ1-2
TGTGCCAGTAGTACCCACGGGACAGGGATATCCAACTATGGCTACACCTTC
CASSTHGTGISNYGYTF
>TRBV7-9|-|-|TRBJ1-3
TGTGCCAGCAGCTTAGCGGGCGGTTACTCTGGAAACACCATATATTTT
CASSLAGGYSGNTIYF
>TRBV5-1|-|-|TRBJ2-5
TGCGCCAGCAGCTTGGTTGTGGGCCAAGAGACCCAGTACTTC
CASSLVVGQETQYF
>TRBV30|-|-|TRBJ1-1
TGTGCCTGGAGTGTTTTGAACAGTATGAACACTGAAGCTTTCTTT
CAWSVLNSMNTEAFF
>TRBV2|-|-|TRBJ2-7
TGTGCCAGTTTCGGGGACGGAACCTACGAGCAGTACTTC
CASFGDGTYEQYF
>TRBV5-1|TRBD2|-|TRBJ2-1
TGCGCCAGCAGCGAGGGACTAGCGGGGGTGTACAATGAGCAGTTCTTC
CASSEGLAGVYNEQFF
>TRBV30|-|-|TRBJ2-3
TGTGCCCTGCGTTCGGGACCCACAGATACGCAGTATTTT
CALRSGPTDTQYF
>TRBV5-4|TRBD2|-|TRBJ2-7
TGTGCCAGCAGCTCGGGACTAGCGGGCCTCTACGAGCAGTACTTC
CASSSGLAGLYEQYF
>TRBV10-3|-|few|TRBJ2-2
TGTGCCATCCGACAGCTGAACACCGGGGAGCTGTTTTTT
CAIRQLNTGELFF
>TRBV5-1|TRBD1|-|TRBJ1-5
TGCGCCAGCAGCCCCGGACAGGGTGGTCAGCCCCAGCATTTT
CASSPGQGGQPQHF
>TRBV19|TRBD1|-|TRBJ1-1
TGTGCCAGTATTCAAGGGGATGACAGGGTGACTGAAGCTTTCTTT
CASIQGDDRVTEAFF
>TRBV3-1/TRBV3-2|-|-|TRBJ2-7
TGTGCCAGCAGCCAAGAACTGGCACACTCCTACGAGCAGTACTTC
CASSQELAHSYEQYF
>TRBV7-2|TRBD2|few|TRBJ2-1
TGTGCCAGCAGCGAGGCGGGGGGGATCTACAATGAGCAGTTCTTC
CASSEAGGIYNEQFF
>TRBV7-2|-|-|TRBJ2-3
TGTGCCAGCAGCCAACGCCGACAGGCCCAAAGCACAGATACGCAGTATTTT
CASSQRRQAQSTDTQYF
>TRBV11-3|TRBD2|-|TRBJ2-5
TGTGCCAGCAGCGAGGGACTAGCCCCTACGGCTGAGACCCAGTACTTC
CASSEGLAPTAETQYF
>TRBV30|-|once|TRBJ2-7
TGTGCCTGGAGTGTTAGTAACAGGGTGGGCTACGAGCAGTACTTC
CAWSVSNRVGYEQYF
>TRBV11-3|TRBD1|-|TRBJ1-1
TGTGCCAGCAGCTTAGGCCCCGGGACAGGGGACACTGAAGCTTTCTTT
CASSLGPGTGDTEAFF
>TRBV28|-|-|TRBJ1-5
TGTGCCAGCAGTCCTCAAAGTCCCTATAGCAATCAGCCCCAGCATTTT
CASSPQSPYSNQPQHF
>TRBV5-1|-|-|TRBJ2-5
TGCGCCAGCAGCTTGGACAGTCAAGAGACCCAGTACTTC
CASSLDSQETQYF
>TRBV3-1/TRBV3-2|-|once|TRBJ1-5
TGTGCCAGCAGCCAAGATCTGGGGGTTAATCAGCCCCAGCATTTT
CASSQDLGVNQPQHF
>TRBV3-1/TRBV3-2|-|-|TRBJ1-2
TGTGCCAGCAGCCAAGGACGGGGATCCTATGGCTACACCTTC
CASSQGRGSYGYTF
>TRBV30|-|once|TRBJ1-2
TGTGCCTGGAGTGTTGGACAGCTCTATGGCTACACCTTC
CAWSVGQLYGYTF
>TRBV27|-|once|TRBJ1-1
TGTGCCAGCAGTTTAGACCGCGGCACTGAAGCTTTCTTT
CASSLDRGTEAFF
>TRBV7-9|TRBD1|few|TRBJ1-3
TGTGCCAGCAGCCATCCCCGGACAGGCCGACTCTCTGGAAACACCATATATTTT
CASSHPRTGRLSGNTIYF
>TRBV7-9|-|once|TRBJ2-3
TGTGCCAGCAGCTTAGCCGAGAGACTACCACATCGCACAGATACGCAGTATTTT
CASSLAERLPHRTDTQYF
>TRBV28|TRBD2|-|TRBJ2-1
TGTGCCAGCAGTCTAGCGGGGGTAAACAATGAGCAGTTCTTC
CASSLAGVNNEQFF
>TRBV3-1/TRBV3-2|-|-|TRBJ1-5
TGTGCCAGCAGCCAATTTCGCAATCAGCCCCAGCATTTT
CASSQFRNQPQHF
>TRBV20-1|-|-|TRBJ2-5
TGCAGTGCTAGTGTGTCAGGAACACAAGAGACCCAGTACTTC
CSASVSGTQETQYF
>TRBV6-5|-|-|TRBJ1-4
TGTGCCAGTAAGACAGGATTCGAACTGTTTTTT
CASKTGFELFF
>TRBV5-1|-|-|TRBJ2-7
TGCGCCAGCAGCTTCTATGACAGTACCTACGAGCAGTACTTC
CASSFYDSTYEQYF
>TRBV19|-|-|TRBJ1-1
TGTGCCAGTAAAAATATCCTGACGGGGGGGAAGGAGACTGAAGCTTTCTTT
CASKNILTGGKETEAFF
>TRBV19|TRBD1|-|TRBJ1-3
TGTGCCAGTAGTCACAGGGGGGGAAACACCATATATTTT
CASSHRGGNTIYF
>TRBV9|TRBD2|-|TRBJ2-7
TGTGCCAGCAGCGTAGGGACAGGGACTAGCGGGTTGAGTCCCGAGCAGTACTTC
CASSVGTGTSGLSPEQYF
>TRBV9|-|few|TRBJ2-5
TGTGCCAGCAGCGTAGGGGTAGCCTTCTCCCAAGAGACCCAGTACTTC
CASSVGVAFSQETQYF
>TRBV10-3|TRBD1|-|TRBJ1-1
TGTGCCATCAACCCGGACAGGGGGGAAGACACTGAAGCTTTCTTT
CAINPDRGEDTEAFF
>TRBV24-1|TRBD1|-|TRBJ2-2
TGTGCCACCCGGGGACAGGCGAACACCGGGGAGCTGTTTTTT
CATRGQANTGELFF
>TRBV5-1|TRBD1|-|TRBJ1-2
TGCGCCAGCAGCTTTTATACACCGGGGACAGGAGGTGGCTACACCTTC
CASSFYTPGTGGGYTF
>TRBV7-8|-|-|TRBJ2-3
TGTGCCAGCACCAAAGGGGACTTCTCCACCACAGATACGCAGTATTTT
CASTKGDFSTTDTQYF
>TRBV6-4|-|-|TRBJ2-2
TGTGCCAGCAGTGACAGGGGAACCGGGGAGCTGTTTTTT
CASSDRGTGELFF
>TRBV4-3|-|-|TRBJ2-1
TGCGCCAGCAGCCAAGATCGGACTCTCCGAGAGCAGTTCTTC
CASSQDRTLREQFF
>TRBV4-1|TRBD1|-|TRBJ2-5
TGCGCCAGCAGCCAAGAGGACAGGGGTGGGACCCAGTACTTC
CASSQEDRGGTQYF
>TRBV9|-|-|TRBJ2-1
TGTGCCAGCAGCCCCAAGGACACCTGGCCCTACAATGAGCAGTTCTTC
CASSPKDTWPYNEQFF
>TRBV7-2|-|-|TRBJ2-7
TGTGCCAGCAGCTCCTTAGCGAGCGCCTACGAGCAGTACTTC
CASSSLASAYEQYF
>TRBV28|-|-|TRBJ1-1
TGTGCCAGCAGTCCCACCCCCACCGGGACTGAAGCTTTCTTT
CASSPTPTGTEAFF
>TRBV15|-|-|TRBJ1-2
TGTGCCACCAGCAGTAATCTAGGCCCGTCCCATGGCTACACCTTC
CATSSNLGPSHGYTF
>TRBV1|-|-|TRBJ2-7
TGCACCAGCAGCCAAGATCACCTAGCGGGGGGCCATTGCCCCTACGAGCAGTACTTC
CTSSQDHLAGGHCPYEQYF
>TRBV5-5|-|-|TRBJ1-1
TGTGCCAGCAGCCCCGTAGGGGGGGGTCCTGAAGCTTTCTTT
CASSPVGGGPEAFF